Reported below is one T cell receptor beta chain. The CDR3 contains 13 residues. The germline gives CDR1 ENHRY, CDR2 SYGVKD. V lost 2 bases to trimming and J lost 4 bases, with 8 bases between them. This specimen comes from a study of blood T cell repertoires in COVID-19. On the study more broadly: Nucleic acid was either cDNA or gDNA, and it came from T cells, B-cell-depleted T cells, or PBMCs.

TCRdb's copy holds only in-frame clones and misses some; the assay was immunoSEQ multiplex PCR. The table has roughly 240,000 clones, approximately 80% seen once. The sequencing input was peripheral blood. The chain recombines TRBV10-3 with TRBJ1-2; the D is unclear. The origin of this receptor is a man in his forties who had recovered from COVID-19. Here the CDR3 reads CAISETSIYGYTF. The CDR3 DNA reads TGTGCCATCAGTGAGACTAGCATCTATGGCTACACCTTC.